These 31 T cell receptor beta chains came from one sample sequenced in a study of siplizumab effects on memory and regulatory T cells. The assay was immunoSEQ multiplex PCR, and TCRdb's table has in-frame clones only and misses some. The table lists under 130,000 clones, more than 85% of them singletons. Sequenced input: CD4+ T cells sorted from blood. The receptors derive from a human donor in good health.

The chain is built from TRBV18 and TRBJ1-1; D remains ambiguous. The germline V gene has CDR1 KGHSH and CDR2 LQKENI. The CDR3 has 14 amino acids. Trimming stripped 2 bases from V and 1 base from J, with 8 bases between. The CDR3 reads CASSPGWGNTEAFF. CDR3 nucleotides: TGTGCCAGCTCACCAGGGTGGGGGAACACTGAAGCTTTCTTT.

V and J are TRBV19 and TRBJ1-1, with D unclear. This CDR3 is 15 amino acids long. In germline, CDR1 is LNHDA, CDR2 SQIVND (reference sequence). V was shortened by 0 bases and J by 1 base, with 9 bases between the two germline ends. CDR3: CASSIEAQRNTEAFF. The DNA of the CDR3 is TGTGCCAGTAGTATAGAGGCCCAGCGGAACACTGAAGCTTTCTTT.

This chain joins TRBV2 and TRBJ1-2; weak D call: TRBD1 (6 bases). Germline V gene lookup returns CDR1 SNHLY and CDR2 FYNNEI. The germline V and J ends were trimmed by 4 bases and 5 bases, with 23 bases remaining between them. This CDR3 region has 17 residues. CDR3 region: CASSVEAGFGTGYGYTF. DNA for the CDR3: TGTGCCAGCAGTGTCGAGGCAGGATTCGGAACAGGGTATGGCTACACCTTC. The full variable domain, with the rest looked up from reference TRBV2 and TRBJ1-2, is EPEVTQTPSHQVTQMGQEVILRCVPISNHLYFYWYRQILGQKVEFLVSFYNNEISEKSEIFDDQFSVERPDGSNFTLKIRSTKLEDSAMYFCASSVEAGFGTGYGYTFGSGTRLTVV.

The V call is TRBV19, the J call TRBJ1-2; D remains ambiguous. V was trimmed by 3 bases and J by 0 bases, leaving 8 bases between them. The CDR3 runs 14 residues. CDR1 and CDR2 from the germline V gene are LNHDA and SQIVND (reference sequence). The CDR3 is CASSIGPSNYGYTF. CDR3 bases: TGTGCCAGTAGTATCGGCCCATCTAACTATGGCTACACCTTC.

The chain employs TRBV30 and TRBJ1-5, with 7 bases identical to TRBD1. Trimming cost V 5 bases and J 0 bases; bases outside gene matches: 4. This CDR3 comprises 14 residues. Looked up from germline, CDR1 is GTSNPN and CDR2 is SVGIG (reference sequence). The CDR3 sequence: CAWDRVFSNQPQHF. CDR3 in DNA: TGTGCCTGGGACAGGGTCTTTAGCAATCAGCCCCAGCATTTT.

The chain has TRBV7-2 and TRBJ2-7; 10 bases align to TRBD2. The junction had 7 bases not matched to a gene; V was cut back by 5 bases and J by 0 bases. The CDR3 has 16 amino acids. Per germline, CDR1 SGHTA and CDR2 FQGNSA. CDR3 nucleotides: TGTGCCAGCAGCCGCTCTAGCGGGAGTGCCTCCTACGAGCAGTACTTC. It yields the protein CASSRSSGSASYEQYF.

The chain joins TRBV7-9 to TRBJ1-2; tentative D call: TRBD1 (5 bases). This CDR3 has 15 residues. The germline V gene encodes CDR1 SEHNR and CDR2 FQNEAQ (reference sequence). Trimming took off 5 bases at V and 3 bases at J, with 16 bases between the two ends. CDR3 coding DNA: TGTGCCAGCAGCCAGCGATCCGGGACTGACTATGGCTACACCTTC. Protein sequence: CASSQRSGTDYGYTF.

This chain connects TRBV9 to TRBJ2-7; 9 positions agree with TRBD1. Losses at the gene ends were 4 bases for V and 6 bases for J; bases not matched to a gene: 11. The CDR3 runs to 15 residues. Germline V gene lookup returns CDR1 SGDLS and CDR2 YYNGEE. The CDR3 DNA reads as TGTGCCAGCAGCCCGAGGGGACAGGGAGGTGGCGAGCAGTACTTC. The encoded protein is CASSPRGQGGGEQYF.

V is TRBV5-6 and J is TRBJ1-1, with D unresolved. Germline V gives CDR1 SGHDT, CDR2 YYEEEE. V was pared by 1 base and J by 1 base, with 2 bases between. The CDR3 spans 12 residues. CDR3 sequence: CASSLWNTEAFF. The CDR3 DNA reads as TGTGCCAGCAGCTTGTGGAACACTGAAGCTTTCTTT.

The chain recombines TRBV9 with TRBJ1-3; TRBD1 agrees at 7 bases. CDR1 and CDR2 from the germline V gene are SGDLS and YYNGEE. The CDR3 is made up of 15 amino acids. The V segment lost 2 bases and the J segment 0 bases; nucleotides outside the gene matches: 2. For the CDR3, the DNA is TGTGCCAGCAGCGTTGACAGGGCCTCTGGAAACACCATATATTTT. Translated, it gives CASSVDRASGNTIYF.

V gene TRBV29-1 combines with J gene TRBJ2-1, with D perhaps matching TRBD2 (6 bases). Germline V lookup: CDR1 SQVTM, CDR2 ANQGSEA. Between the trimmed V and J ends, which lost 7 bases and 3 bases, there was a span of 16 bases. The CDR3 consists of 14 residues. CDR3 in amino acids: CSAAGTGGYNEQFF. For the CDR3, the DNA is TGCAGCGCCGCCGGGACCGGGGGCTACAATGAGCAGTTCTTC.

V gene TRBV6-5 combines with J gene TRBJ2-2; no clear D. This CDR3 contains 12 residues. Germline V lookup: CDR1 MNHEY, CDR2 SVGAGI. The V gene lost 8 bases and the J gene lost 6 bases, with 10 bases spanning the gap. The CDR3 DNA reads TGTGCCAGCGGACCGGAAGCCGGGGAGCTGTTTTTT. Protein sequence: CASGPEAGELFF.

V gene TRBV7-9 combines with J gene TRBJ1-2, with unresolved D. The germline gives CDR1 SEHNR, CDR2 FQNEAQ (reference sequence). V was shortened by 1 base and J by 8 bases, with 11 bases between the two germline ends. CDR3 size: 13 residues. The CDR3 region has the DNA TGTGCCAGCAGCTTAGTCCTGTCTTTAGGCTACACCTTC. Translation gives CASSLVLSLGYTF.

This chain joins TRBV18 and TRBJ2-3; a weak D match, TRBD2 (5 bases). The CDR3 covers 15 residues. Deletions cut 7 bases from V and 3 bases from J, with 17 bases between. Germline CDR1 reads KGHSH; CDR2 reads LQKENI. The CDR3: CASCSGLLETDTQYF. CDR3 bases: TGTGCCAGCTGCAGCGGTCTACTAGAAACAGATACGCAGTATTTT.

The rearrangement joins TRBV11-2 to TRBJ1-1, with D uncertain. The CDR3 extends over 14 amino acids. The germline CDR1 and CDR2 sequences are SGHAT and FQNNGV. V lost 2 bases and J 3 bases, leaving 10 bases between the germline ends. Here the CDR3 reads CASSLWQEHTEAFF. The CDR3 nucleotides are TGTGCCAGCAGCTTATGGCAGGAACACACTGAAGCTTTCTTT.

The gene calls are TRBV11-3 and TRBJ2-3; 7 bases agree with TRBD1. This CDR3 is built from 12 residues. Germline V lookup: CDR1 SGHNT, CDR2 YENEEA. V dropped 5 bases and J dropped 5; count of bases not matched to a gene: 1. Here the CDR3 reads CASSTGVDTQYF. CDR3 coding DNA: TGTGCCAGCAGCACAGGGGTAGATACGCAGTATTTT.

CDR3 amino acids: CASITGGSSYEQYF. The CDR3 DNA follows: TGTGCCAGCATTACAGGGGGCAGCTCCTACGAGCAGTACTTC. V usage is TRBV6-1 and J usage is TRBJ2-7; TRBD1 aligns across 9 bases. Losses at the gene ends were 7 bases for V and 0 bases for J; bases not matched to a gene: 4. CDR1 is MNHNS, CDR2 SASEGT, per germline. The CDR3 length is 14 residues.

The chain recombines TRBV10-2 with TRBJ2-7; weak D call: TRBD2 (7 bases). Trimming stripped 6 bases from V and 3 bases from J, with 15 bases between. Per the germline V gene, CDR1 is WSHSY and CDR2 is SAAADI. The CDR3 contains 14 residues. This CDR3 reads CASRGGQRDYEQYF. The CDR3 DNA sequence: TGCGCCAGCAGAGGAGGACAGCGGGACTACGAGCAGTACTTC.

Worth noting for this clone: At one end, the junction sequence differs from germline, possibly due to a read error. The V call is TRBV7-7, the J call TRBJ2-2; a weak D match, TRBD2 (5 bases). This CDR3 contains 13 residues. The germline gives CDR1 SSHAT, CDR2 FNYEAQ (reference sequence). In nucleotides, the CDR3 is TGTGCTAGCAGCAGGACTGTCACCGGGGAGCTGTTTTTT. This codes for CASSRTVTGELFF.

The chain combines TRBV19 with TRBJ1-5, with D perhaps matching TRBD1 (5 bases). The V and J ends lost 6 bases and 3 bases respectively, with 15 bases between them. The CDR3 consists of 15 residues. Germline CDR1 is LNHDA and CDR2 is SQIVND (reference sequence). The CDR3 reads CASRTTGRSNQPQHF. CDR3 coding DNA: TGTGCCAGTAGAACGACGGGACGGTCCAATCAGCCCCAGCATTTT.

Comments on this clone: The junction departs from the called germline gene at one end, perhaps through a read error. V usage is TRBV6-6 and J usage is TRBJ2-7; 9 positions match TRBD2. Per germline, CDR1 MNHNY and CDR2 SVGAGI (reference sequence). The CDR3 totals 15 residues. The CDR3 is CASRYSSGESYEQYF. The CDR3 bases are TGTGCCAGCAGGTACTCTAGCGGGGAGTCCTACGAGCAGTACTTC.

Here the CDR3 reads CASSRWTSDTTDTQYF. The CDR3 bases are TGTGCCAGCAGCCGCTGGACTAGCGATACCACAGATACGCAGTATTTT. The genes are TRBV4-2 and TRBJ2-3; the match to TRBD2 covers 9 bases. J gave up 2 bases and V 4 bases, and 7 bases lay outside the gene matches. This CDR3 is built from 16 residues. CDR1 is LGHNA and CDR2 is YNFKEQ in the germline V gene.

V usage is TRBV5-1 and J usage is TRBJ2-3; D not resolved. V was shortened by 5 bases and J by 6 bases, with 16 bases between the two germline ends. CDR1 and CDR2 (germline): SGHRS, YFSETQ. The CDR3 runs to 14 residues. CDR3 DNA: TGCGCCAGCAGGCCTAAGATCATTTCGGATACGCAGTATTTT. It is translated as CASRPKIISDTQYF.

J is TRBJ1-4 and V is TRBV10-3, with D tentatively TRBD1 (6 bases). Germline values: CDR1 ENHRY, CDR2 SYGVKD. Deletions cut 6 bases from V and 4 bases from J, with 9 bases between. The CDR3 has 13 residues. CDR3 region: CAIRQGFNEKLFF. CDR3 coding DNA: TGTGCCATCAGACAGGGTTTTAATGAAAAACTGTTTTTT.

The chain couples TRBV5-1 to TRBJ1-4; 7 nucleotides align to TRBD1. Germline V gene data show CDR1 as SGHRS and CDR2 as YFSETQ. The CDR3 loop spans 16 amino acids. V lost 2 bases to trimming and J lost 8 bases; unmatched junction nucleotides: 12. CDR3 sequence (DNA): TGCGCCAGCAGCTTAAGCCCTCAGGGGGTGGACGAAAAACTGTTTTTT. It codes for CASSLSPQGVDEKLFF.

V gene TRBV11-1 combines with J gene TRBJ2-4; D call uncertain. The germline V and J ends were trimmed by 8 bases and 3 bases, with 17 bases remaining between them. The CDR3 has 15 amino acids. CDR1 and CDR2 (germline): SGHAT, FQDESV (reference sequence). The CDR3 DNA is TGTGCCAGCGCCTCGTCTTTGCCAGTCAAAAACATTCAGTACTTC. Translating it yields CASASSLPVKNIQYF. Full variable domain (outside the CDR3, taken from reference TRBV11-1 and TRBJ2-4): EAEVAQSPRYKITEKSQAVAFWCDPISGHATLYWYRQILGQGPELLVQFQDESVVDDSQLPKDRFSAERLKGVDSTLKIQPAELGDSAMYLCASASSLPVKNIQYFGAGTRLSVL.

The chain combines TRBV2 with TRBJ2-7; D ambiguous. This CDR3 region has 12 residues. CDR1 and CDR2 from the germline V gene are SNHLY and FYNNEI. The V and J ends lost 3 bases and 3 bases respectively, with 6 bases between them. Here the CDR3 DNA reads TGTGCCAGCAGTGAGGTCAGCTACGAGCAGTACTTC. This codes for CASSEVSYEQYF.

DNA for the CDR3: TGCGCCAGCAGCTTGGGGCAGGCAACTAATGAAAAACTGTTTTTT. Its translation: CASSLGQATNEKLFF. V gene TRBV5-1 combines with J gene TRBJ1-4, with D hard to call. CDR3 length: 15 residues. Germline values: CDR1 SGHRS, CDR2 YFSETQ. Trimming shortened V by 0 bases and J by 0 bases, and 6 bases separated the two germline ends.

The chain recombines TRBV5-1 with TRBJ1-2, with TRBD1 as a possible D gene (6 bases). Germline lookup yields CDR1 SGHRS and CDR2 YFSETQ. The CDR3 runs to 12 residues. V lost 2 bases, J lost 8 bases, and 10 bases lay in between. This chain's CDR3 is CASSFSGEGYTF. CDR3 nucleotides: TGCGCCAGCAGCTTCTCAGGGGAGGGCTACACCTTC.

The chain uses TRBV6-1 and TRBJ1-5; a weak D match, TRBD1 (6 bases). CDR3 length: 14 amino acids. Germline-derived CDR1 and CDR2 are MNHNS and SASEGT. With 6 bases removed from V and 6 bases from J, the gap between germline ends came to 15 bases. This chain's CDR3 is CASSFRGRGQPQHF. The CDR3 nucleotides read TGTGCCAGCAGCTTTCGGGGCAGGGGTCAGCCCCAGCATTTT.

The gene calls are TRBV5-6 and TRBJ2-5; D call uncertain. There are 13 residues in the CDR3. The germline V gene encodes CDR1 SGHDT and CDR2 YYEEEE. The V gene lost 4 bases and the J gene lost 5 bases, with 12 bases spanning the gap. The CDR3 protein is CASSPTSAETQYF. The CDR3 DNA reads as TGTGCCAGCAGCCCAACCTCGGCGGAGACCCAGTACTTC.